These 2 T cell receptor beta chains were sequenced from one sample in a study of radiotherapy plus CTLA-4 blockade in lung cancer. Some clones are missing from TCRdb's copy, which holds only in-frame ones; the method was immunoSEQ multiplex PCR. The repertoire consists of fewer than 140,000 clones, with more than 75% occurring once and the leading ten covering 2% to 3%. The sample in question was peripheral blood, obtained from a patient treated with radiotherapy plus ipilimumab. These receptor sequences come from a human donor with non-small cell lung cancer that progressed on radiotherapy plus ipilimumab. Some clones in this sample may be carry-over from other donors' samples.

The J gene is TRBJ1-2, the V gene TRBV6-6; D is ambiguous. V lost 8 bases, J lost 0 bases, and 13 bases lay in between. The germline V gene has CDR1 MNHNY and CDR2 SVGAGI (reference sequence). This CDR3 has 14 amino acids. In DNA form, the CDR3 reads TGTGCCAGCCTCCTACAACCTACTAACTATGGCTACACCTTC. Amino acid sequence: CASLLQPTNYGYTF.

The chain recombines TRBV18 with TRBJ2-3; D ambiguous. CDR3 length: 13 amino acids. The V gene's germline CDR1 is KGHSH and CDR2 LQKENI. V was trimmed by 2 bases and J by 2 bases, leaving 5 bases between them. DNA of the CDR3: TGTGCCAGCTCACCAGAGATCACAGATACGCAGTATTTT. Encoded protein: CASSPEITDTQYF.